The TCR beta chain described here comes from a study of metastatic and nonmetastatic thyroid tumors. TCRdb reanalyzed the PCR reads with MiXCR. The repertoire holds 25,000 to 35,000 clones, with about 32% as singletons. Ahead of thyroid surgery, no patient had received treatment of any kind. The V gene lost 0 bases and the J gene lost 1 base, with 12 bases spanning the gap. This CDR3 has 17 residues. From germline, CDR1 is SNHLY and CDR2 FYNNEI. This sequence was found in a female donor with papillary thyroid cancer or a benign thyroid nodule (not recorded which). Some clones in this sample may be carry-over from other donors' samples. Sequencing was carried out using blood. This chain joins TRBV2 and TRBJ2-2; D possibly corresponds to TRBD2 (6 bases). CDR3 in DNA: TGTGCCAGCAGTGAAGCGGTGGGGGGTCGGAACACCGGGGAGCTGTTTTTT. Translation gives CASSEAVGGRNTGELFF.